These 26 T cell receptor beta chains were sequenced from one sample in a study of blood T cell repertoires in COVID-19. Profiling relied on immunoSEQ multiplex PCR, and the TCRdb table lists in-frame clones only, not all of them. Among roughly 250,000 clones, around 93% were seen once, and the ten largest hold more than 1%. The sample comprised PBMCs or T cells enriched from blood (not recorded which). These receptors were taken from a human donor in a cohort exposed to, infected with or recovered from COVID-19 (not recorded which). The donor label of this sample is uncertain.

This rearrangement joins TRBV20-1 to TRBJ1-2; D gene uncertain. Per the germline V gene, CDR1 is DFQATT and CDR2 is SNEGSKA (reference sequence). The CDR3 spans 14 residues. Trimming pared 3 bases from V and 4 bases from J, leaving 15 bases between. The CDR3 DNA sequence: TGCAGTGCTAGTTTGTTTGGGGAGGGCTATGGCTACACCTTC. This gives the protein CSASLFGEGYGYTF.

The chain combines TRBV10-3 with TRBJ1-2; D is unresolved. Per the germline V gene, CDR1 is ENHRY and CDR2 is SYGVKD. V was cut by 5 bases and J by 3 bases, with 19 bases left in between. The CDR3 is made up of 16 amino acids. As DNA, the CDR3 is TGTGCCATCAGTCCCGAGGGCTCGATTATAGACTATGGCTACACCTTC. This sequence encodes CAISPEGSIIDYGYTF.

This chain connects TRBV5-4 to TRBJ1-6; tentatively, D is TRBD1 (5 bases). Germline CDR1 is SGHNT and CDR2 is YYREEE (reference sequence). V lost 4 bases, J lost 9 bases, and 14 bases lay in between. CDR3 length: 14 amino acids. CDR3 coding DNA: TGTGCCAGCAGCCTTGGGGGGACGGGTTCACCCCTCCACTTT. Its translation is CASSLGGTGSPLHF.

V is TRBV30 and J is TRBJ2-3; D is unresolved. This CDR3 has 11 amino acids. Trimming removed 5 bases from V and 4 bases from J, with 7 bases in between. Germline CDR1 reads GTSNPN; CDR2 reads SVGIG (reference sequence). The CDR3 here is CAWAPSDTQYF. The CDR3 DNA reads TGTGCCTGGGCCCCCTCAGATACGCAGTATTTT.

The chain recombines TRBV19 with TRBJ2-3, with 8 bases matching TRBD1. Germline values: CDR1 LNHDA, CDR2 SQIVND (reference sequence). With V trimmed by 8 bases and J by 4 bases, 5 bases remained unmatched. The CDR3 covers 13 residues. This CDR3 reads CASSRQGPDTQYF. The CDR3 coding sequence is TGTGCCAGTTCTAGACAGGGGCCAGATACGCAGTATTTT.

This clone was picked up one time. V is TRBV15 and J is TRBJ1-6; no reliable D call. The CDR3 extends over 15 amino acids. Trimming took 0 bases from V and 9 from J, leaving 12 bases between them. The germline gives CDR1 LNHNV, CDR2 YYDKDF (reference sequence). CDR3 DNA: TGTGCCACCAGCAGAGATGACGGGTATCTTTCACCCCTCCACTTT. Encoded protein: CATSRDDGYLSPLHF.

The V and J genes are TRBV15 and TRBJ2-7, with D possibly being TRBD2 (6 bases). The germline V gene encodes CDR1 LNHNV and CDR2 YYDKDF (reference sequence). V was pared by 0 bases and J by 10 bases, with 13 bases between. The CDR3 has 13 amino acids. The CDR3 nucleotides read TGTGCCACCAGCAGAGATCGGGGAGGAGATCAGTACTTC. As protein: CATSRDRGGDQYF.

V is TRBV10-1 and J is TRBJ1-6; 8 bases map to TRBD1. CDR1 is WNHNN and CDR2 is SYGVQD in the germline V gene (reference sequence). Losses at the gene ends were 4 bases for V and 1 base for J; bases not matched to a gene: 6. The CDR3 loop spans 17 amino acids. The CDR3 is CASSARTGRSYNSPLHF. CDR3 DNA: TGCGCCAGCAGTGCCCGGACAGGGAGGTCCTATAATTCACCCCTCCACTTT.

The CDR3 DNA reads as TGTGCCAGCAGCTTACCCAGGATCAATCAGCCCCAGCATTTT. This encodes CASSLPRINQPQHF. The chain has TRBV7-9 and TRBJ1-5; D unclear. V dropped 2 bases and J dropped 3 bases, with 8 bases sitting between them. CDR1 and CDR2 (germline): SEHNR, FQNEAQ (reference sequence). The CDR3 extends over 14 amino acids.

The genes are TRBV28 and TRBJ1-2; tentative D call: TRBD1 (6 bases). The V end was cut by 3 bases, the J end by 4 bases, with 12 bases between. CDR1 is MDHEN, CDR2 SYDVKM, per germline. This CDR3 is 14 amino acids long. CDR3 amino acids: CASSFGGSFYGYTF. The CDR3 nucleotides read TGTGCCAGCAGTTTTGGGGGCAGCTTCTATGGCTACACCTTC.

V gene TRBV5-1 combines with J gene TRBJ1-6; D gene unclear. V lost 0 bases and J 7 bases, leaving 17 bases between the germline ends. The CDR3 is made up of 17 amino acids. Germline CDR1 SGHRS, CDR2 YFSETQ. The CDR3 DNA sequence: TGCGCCAGCAGCTTGGGATCCGCGGAAGTTAAAAATTCACCCCTCCACTTT. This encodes CASSLGSAEVKNSPLHF.

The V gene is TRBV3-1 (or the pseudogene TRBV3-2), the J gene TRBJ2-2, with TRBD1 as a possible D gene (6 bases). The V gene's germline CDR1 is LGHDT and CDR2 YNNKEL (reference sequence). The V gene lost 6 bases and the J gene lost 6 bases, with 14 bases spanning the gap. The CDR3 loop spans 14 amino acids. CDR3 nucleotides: TGTGCCAGCAGATTTTTAACAGGGCCCGGGGAGCTGTTTTTT. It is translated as CASRFLTGPGELFF.

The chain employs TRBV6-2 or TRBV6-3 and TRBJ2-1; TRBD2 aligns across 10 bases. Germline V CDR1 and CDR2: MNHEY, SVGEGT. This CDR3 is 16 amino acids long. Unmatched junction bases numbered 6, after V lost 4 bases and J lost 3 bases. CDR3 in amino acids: CASSLRGLAIYNEQFF. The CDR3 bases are TGTGCCAGCAGTTTGCGGGGACTAGCGATCTACAATGAGCAGTTCTTC.

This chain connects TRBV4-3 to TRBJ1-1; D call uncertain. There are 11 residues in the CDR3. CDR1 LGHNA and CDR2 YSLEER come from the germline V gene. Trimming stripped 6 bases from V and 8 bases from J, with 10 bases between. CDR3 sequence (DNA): TGCGCCAGCAGGAGAGGAGAAGAAGCTTTCTTT. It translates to CASRRGEEAFF.

The CDR3 nucleotides read TGCGCCAGCAGTGAGCCCCCTGACAGGGCGACCACTGAAGCTTTCTTT. Its translation is CASSEPPDRATTEAFF. The chain carries TRBV10-2 and TRBJ1-1; 7 nucleotides line up with TRBD1. Germline trimming cut 2 bases from V and 4 bases from J; bases unmatched to any gene: 10. CDR1 is WSHSY, CDR2 SAAADI, per germline. This CDR3 has 16 amino acids.

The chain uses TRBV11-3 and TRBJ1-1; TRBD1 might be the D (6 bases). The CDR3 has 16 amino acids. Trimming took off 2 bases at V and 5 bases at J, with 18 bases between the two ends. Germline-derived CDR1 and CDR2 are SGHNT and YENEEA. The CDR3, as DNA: TGTGCCAGCAGCTTAAGTAGACCTGAAGGACAGACTGAAGCTTTCTTT. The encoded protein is CASSLSRPEGQTEAFF.

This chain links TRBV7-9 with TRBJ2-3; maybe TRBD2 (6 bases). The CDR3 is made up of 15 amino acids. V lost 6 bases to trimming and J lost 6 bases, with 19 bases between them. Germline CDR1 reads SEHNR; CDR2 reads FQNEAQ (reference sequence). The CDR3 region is CASRKGGGVGDTQYF. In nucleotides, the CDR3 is TGTGCCAGCAGGAAGGGAGGAGGGGTAGGGGATACGCAGTATTTT.

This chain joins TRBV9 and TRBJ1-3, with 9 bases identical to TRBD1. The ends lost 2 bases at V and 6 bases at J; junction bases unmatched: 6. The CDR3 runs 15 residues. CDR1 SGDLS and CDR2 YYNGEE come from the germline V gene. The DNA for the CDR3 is TGTGCCAGCAGCGTGGGGACAGGGTTGGAAAACACCATATATTTT. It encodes CASSVGTGLENTIYF.

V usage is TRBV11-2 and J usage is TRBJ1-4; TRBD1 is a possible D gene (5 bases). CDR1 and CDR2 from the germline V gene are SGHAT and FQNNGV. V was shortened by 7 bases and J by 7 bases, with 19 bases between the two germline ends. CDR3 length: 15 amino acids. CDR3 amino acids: CASTQMGGGSEKLFF. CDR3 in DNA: TGTGCCAGCACCCAAATGGGGGGGGGAAGTGAAAAACTGTTTTTT.

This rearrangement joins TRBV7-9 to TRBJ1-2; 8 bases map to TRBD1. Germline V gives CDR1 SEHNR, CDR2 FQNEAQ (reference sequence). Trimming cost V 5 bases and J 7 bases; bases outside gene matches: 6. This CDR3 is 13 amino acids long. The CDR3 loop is CASSAQGEAGYTF. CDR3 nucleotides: TGTGCCAGCAGCGCACAGGGGGAAGCTGGCTACACCTTC.

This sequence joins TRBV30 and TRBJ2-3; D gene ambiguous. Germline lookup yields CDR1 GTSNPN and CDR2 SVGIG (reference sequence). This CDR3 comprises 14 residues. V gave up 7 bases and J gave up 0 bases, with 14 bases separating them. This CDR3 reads CAFIRGASTDTQYF. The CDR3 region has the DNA TGTGCCTTCATTCGAGGTGCTAGCACAGATACGCAGTATTTT.

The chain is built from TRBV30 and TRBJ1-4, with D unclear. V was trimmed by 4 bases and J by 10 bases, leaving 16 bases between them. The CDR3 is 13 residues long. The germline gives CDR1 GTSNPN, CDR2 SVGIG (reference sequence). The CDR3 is CAWKDPRGGKLFF. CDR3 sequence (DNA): TGTGCCTGGAAGGACCCCCGGGGTGGAAAACTGTTTTTT.

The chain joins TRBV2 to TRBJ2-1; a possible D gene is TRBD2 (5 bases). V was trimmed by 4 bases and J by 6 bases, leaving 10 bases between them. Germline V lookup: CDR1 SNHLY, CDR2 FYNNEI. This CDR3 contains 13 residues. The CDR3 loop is CASSGAGSNEQFF. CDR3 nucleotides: TGTGCCAGCAGTGGGGCGGGTTCCAATGAGCAGTTCTTC.

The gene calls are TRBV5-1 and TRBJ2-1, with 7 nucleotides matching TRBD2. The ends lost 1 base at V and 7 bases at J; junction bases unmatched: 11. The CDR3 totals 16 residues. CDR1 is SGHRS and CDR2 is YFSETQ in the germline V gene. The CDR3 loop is CASSLSLSGRGNEQFF. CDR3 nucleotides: TGCGCCAGCAGCTTGTCCCTATCCGGGCGGGGGAATGAGCAGTTCTTC.

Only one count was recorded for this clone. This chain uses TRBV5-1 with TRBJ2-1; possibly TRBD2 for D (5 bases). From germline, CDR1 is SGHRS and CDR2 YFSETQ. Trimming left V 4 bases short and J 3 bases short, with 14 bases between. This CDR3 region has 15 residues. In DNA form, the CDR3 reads TGCGCCAGCAGCGCCGGGCTAGCCGGCTACAATGAGCAGTTCTTC. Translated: CASSAGLAGYNEQFF.

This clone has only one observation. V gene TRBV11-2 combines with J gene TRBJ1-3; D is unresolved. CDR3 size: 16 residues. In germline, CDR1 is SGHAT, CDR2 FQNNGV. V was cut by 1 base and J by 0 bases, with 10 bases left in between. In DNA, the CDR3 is TGTGCCAGCAGCTTAGCTGGCCTCATCTCTGGAAACACCATATATTTT. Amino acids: CASSLAGLISGNTIYF.